This is a list of T cell receptor beta chains from one sample in a study of T cell responses to AZD1222 COVID-19 vaccine. Method: immunoSEQ multiplex PCR; TCRdb's copy keeps in-frame clones and lacks some. This table has about 97,000 clones, roughly 90% appearing once. The source was peripheral blood, collected on day 0 of AZD1222 vaccination. These receptors were obtained from an adult in good health. CDR3s include the opening cysteine and the closing phenylalanine or tryptophan. D genes are given only for firm matches. Clone size appears in some rows only: once, few, many, or a class for an expanded clone.

j_call d_call v_call clone_size cdr3_nt cdr3_aa
TRBJ1-4 TRBD1 TRBV10-3 NA TGTGCCATCCAGGGACAGCTTAATGAAAAACTGTTTTTT CAIQGQLNEKLFF
TRBJ1-1 TRBD1 TRBV30 NA TGTGCCTTCGACAGGGGGTTGAGCACTGAAGCTTTCTTT CAFDRGLSTEAFF
TRBJ1-4 TRBD1 TRBV9 NA TGTGCCAGCAGCGTAGGGGGACAGGCTAATGAAAAACTGTTTTTT CASSVGGQANEKLFF
TRBJ2-1 NA TRBV5-4 NA TGTGCCAGCAGCACCGGGACGGGTAGCTCCTACAATGAGCAGTTCTTC CASSTGTGSSYNEQFF
TRBJ2-5 TRBD2 TRBV7-2 NA TGTGCCAGCAGCTTAGGAATGGGAGCGGGATTCCAAGAGACCCAGTACTTC CASSLGMGAGFQETQYF
TRBJ2-3 NA TRBV7-8 NA TGTGCCAGCAGCCGCAGGTCAAGGGGGGATACGCAGTATTTT CASSRRSRGDTQYF
TRBJ2-5 TRBD2 TRBV18 NA TGTGCCAGCTCACTAAGGGGACTAGCGGGAGTTGAGACCCAGTACTTC CASSLRGLAGVETQYF
TRBJ2-1 NA TRBV7-9 NA TGTGCCAGCAGCTTACCGGGGGGCCCCTACAATGAGCAGTTCTTC CASSLPGGPYNEQFF
TRBJ2-3 NA TRBV6-5 NA TGTGCCAGCAGACTTGCGGACTTCACAGATACGCAGTATTTT CASRLADFTDTQYF
TRBJ1-5 NA TRBV3-1/TRBV3-2 few TGTGCCAGCAGCCCAGGAAGCCTAAATTACGGCAATCAGCCCCAGCATTTT CASSPGSLNYGNQPQHF
TRBJ2-2 NA TRBV25-1 NA TGTGCCAGCAGTGATAGGGCGGCGTCGAACACCGGGGAGCTGTTTTTT CASSDRAASNTGELFF
TRBJ1-4 NA TRBV7-2 NA TGTGCCAGCAGCCGGGGGTTGGGTAATGAAAAACTGTTTTTT CASSRGLGNEKLFF
TRBJ1-5 NA TRBV24-1 NA TGTGCCACCAGTGATCGGACAGATGTTCTTCAGCCCCAGCATTTT CATSDRTDVLQPQHF
TRBJ2-2 TRBD2 TRBV18 NA TGTGCCAGTCAACCGACTAGCGGGAACACCGGGGAGCTGTTTTTT CASQPTSGNTGELFF
TRBJ2-5 NA TRBV12-3/TRBV12-4 NA TGTGCCAGCAGCCTCCAAGAGACCCAGTACTTC CASSLQETQYF
TRBJ2-1 NA TRBV5-4 NA TGTGCCAGCAGGGTGAGGGAGCACTGGGAGCAGTTCTTC CASRVREHWEQFF
TRBJ1-2 NA TRBV28 NA TGTGCCAGCAGTACCCCGTTAGGGGGTTCTAACTATGGCTACACCTTC CASSTPLGGSNYGYTF
TRBJ2-2 NA TRBV11-2 once TGTGCCAGCAGCTTAGGGCCAAACACCGGGGAGCTGTTTTTT CASSLGPNTGELFF
TRBJ2-3 NA TRBV6-5 NA TGTGCCAGCAGTTACCCGGGGTCAGATACGCAGTATTTT CASSYPGSDTQYF
TRBJ1-2 NA TRBV25-1 NA TGTGCCAGCAGTGAATTCAGCGGGAGCTCAACGTCCTATGGCTACACCTTC CASSEFSGSSTSYGYTF
TRBJ1-1 NA TRBV28 few TGTGCCAGCAGTAACCGGGACGTAAGTACGGCTTTCTTT CASSNRDVSTAFF
TRBJ1-3 NA TRBV29-1 NA TGCAGCGCCGGACAGAGGGGAAACACCATATATTTT CSAGQRGNTIYF
TRBJ1-5 NA TRBV6-4 NA TGTGCCAGCAGTGACTCGCCTGGCAATCAGCCCCAGCATTTT CASSDSPGNQPQHF
TRBJ1-1 NA TRBV4-2 NA TGTGCCAGCAGCCAAGTACCCGGCAATACAGGGTCCACTGAAGCTTTCTTT CASSQVPGNTGSTEAFF
TRBJ1-2 TRBD1 TRBV18 few TGTGCCAGCTCACCAGGACAGGGCGAGGAAGGCTACACCTTC CASSPGQGEEGYTF
TRBJ2-1 NA TRBV7-2 NA TGTGCCAGCAGCCCCAGGGGTCTAAACAATGAGCAGTTCTTC CASSPRGLNNEQFF
TRBJ2-5 NA TRBV24-1 NA TGTGCCACCAGTGACCCGAGAATGGACTACCAAGAGACCCAGTACTTC CATSDPRMDYQETQYF
TRBJ2-1 TRBD2 TRBV6-6 NA TGTGCCAGCAGTTACTATGGCGGGGGGAACAATGAGCAGTTCTTC CASSYYGGGNNEQFF
TRBJ2-1 NA TRBV3-1/TRBV3-2 NA TGTGCCAGCTCCTCGGCAGCGGGTTCCTACAATGAGCAGTTCTTC CASSSAAGSYNEQFF
TRBJ2-7 NA TRBV12-3/TRBV12-4 NA TGTGCCAGCAGTTTAGGGGGCCCAAACGAGCAGTACTTC CASSLGGPNEQYF
TRBJ2-7 TRBD1 TRBV5-1 once TGCGCCAGCAGCTTGCTAACAGGGGCTAACTACGAGCAGTACTTC CASSLLTGANYEQYF
TRBJ2-5 TRBD2 TRBV10-3 NA TGTGCCATCAGCTGGACTAGCGGGAGCGGAGAGACCCAGTACTTC CAISWTSGSGETQYF
TRBJ1-1 NA TRBV5-7 NA TGTGCCAGCAGCGAGGAAAACACTGAAGCTTTCTTT CASSEENTEAFF